A single sample gave rise to the 27 T cell receptor beta chains below, sequenced in a study of neurological immune-mediated disorders. MiXCR, applied by TCRdb to the 5' RACE reads, yields one record per CDR3 protein. The data contain more than 50,000 distinct CDR3 sequences, roughly 5.5% of them seen just once; the ten biggest clones take up 2.8%. The sequenced sample was PBMCs. The receptors shown here come from a woman between 25 and 40 years old with multiple sclerosis.

This clonotype was seen at least ten times. The V and J genes are TRBV20-1 and TRBJ1-2; the match to TRBD1 covers 8 bases. Germline V gene data show CDR1 as DFQATT and CDR2 as SNEGSKA (reference sequence). The ends lost 3 bases at V and 12 bases at J; junction bases unmatched: 12. This CDR3 region has 13 residues. As DNA, the CDR3 is TGCAGTGCTAGTCTCGGGCAGGGGGCGAGACACACCTTC. Protein: CSASLGQGARHTF.

This clonotype was seen only a few times. This rearrangement joins TRBV5-1 to TRBJ1-2; TRBD1 matches at 9 bases. CDR1 is SGHRS, CDR2 YFSETQ, per germline. The length of the CDR3 is 14 residues. V was pared by 3 bases and J by 7 bases, with 7 bases of the junction left unmatched. The CDR3 region has the DNA TGCGCCAGCAGCTATACAGGGGGCGATGGTGGCTACACCTTC. As protein: CASSYTGGDGGYTF.

Turning to this clonotype: One base away lies a much larger clone, so this may be a sequencing read error. The V and J genes are TRBV5-1 and TRBJ1-1; D is unclear. CDR3 length equals 14 residues. Germline CDR1 and CDR2: SGHRS and YFSETQ. CDR3 DNA: TGCGACAGCAGCCCGGCTGAACGGGGTACTGAAGCTTTCTTT. This codes for CDSSPAERGTEAFF.

In DNA form, the CDR3 reads TGTGCCAGCAGTATTGGACAGTCCTACGAGCAGTACTTC. Translation gives CASSIGQSYEQYF. The V gene is TRBV2, the J gene TRBJ2-7, with D tentatively TRBD1 (6 bases). V was shortened by 5 bases and J by 1 base, with 9 bases between the two germline ends. This CDR3 region has 13 residues. Germline lookup yields CDR1 SNHLY and CDR2 FYNNEI.

This clonotype was found many times. The junction differs from germline at one of its ends, possibly a read error. The rearrangement uses TRBV29-1 and TRBJ1-5, with TRBD1 matching 11 bases. From germline, CDR1 is SQVTM and CDR2 ANQGSEA. This CDR3 comprises 13 residues. In DNA form, the CDR3 reads TGCAGCGCAGGGACAGGGGGTTCTCAGCCCCAGAATTTT. Its protein product is CSAGTGGSQPQNF.

This clonotype was recorded many times. This rearrangement joins TRBV12-3 or TRBV12-4 to TRBJ2-5; D gene uncertain. This CDR3 comprises 13 residues. Trimming cost V 3 bases and J 4 bases, with 9 bases left between them. The chain's CDR3 is CASSFQPPETQYF. The CDR3 nucleotides read TGTGCCAGCAGTTTTCAGCCCCCAGAGACCCAGTACTTC.

The sample holds many counts of this clonotype. The rearrangement links TRBV7-9 to TRBJ1-1, with a weak D call TRBD1 (6 bases). CDR3 size: 15 residues. Germline CDR1 is SEHNR and CDR2 is FQNEAQ (reference sequence). Trimming cost V 5 bases and J 0 bases, with 13 bases left between them. The CDR3 sequence: CASSPRTALNTEAFF. The CDR3 nucleotides read TGTGCCAGCAGCCCGCGGACAGCTCTGAACACTGAAGCTTTCTTT.

This clonotype was seen repeatedly, ten times or more. This chain connects TRBV2 to TRBJ2-7; no firm D call. Germline CDR1 is SNHLY and CDR2 is FYNNEI. The CDR3 has 13 residues. The germline V and J ends were trimmed by 6 bases and 7 bases, with 16 bases remaining between them. In DNA form, the CDR3 reads TGTGCCAGCAGCGCTACCGCCAGCGCAGAGCAGTACTTC. It yields the protein CASSATASAEQYF.

To note about this clonotype: A much larger clonotype is one base distant, so this may be a read error. The V and J genes are TRBV20-1 and TRBJ2-3, with D possibly matching TRBD2 (5 bases). Trimming cost V 4 bases and J 10 bases, with 18 bases left between them. The CDR3 covers 13 residues. The V gene's germline CDR1 is DFQATT and CDR2 SNEGSKA (reference sequence). The CDR3, as DNA: TGCAGTGCTACCCGACCAGCGGAGTACGCGCAGTATTTT. Its translation: CSATRPAEYAQYF.

V and J are TRBV20-1 and TRBJ1-5, with a tentative D call TRBD1 (6 bases). The CDR3 extends over 14 amino acids. V lost 0 bases, J lost 4 bases, and 10 bases lay in between. CDR1 is DFQATT, CDR2 SNEGSKA, per germline (reference sequence). The CDR3 region has the DNA TGCAGTGCTAGAGAGGACAGAGGAAATCAGCCCCAGCATTTT. Translated: CSAREDRGNQPQHF.

This clonotype appeared many times. The J gene is TRBJ2-3, the V gene TRBV3-1; D possibly corresponds to TRBD2 (6 bases). This CDR3 comprises 15 residues. Germline CDR1 reads LGHDT; CDR2 reads YNNKEL (reference sequence). V dropped 1 base and J dropped 4 bases, with 12 bases sitting between them. CDR3 sequence: CASSQGAEGPDTQYF. The CDR3 DNA reads as TGTGCCAGCAGCCAAGGGGCGGAGGGGCCAGATACGCAGTATTTT.

This clonotype has a count of ten or more. One junction end does not reproduce the germline sequence, and a read error may be involved. The V and J genes are TRBV7-7 and TRBJ2-1; no reliable D call. Germline V gene lookup returns CDR1 SSHAT and CDR2 FNYEAQ (reference sequence). The CDR3 loop spans 13 amino acids. In DNA, the CDR3 is TGTGCTAGCAGCTTTAACAGAGACAATGAGCAGTTCTTC. Protein: CASSFNRDNEQFF.

This clonotype has at least ten counts. The chain links TRBV5-5 to TRBJ1-5, with D tentatively TRBD1 (5 bases). V lost 4 bases, J lost 5 bases, and 10 bases lay in between. In germline, CDR1 is SGHKS, CDR2 YYEKEE (reference sequence). The CDR3 spans 13 residues. CDR3 loop: CASSTGGYQPQHF. As DNA, the CDR3 is TGTGCCAGCAGCACGGGGGGTTATCAGCCCCAGCATTTT. The whole variable domain, filled in from reference TRBV5-5 and TRBJ1-5, reads DAGVTQSPTHLIKTRGQQVTLRCSPISGHKSVSWYQQVLGQGPQFIFQYYEKEERGRGNFPDRFSARQFPNYSSELNVNALLLGDSALYLCASSTGGYQPQHFGDGTRLSIL.

This clonotype was seen at least ten times. CDR3 coding DNA: TGCGCCAGCAGCCCACAGACAGGGATGAACACTGAAGCTTTCTTT. The encoded protein is CASSPQTGMNTEAFF. The gene calls are TRBV5-1 and TRBJ1-1; TRBD1 matches 7 bases. Trimming cost V 4 bases and J 0 bases; bases outside gene matches: 6. The CDR3 has 15 residues. Germline values: CDR1 SGHRS, CDR2 YFSETQ.

This clonotype was observed many times. The chain joins TRBV5-6 to TRBJ2-7; maybe TRBD1 (5 bases). This CDR3 comprises 14 residues. Germline CDR1 SGHDT, CDR2 YYEEEE. Trimming pared 1 base from V and 5 bases from J, leaving 13 bases between. The CDR3 is CASSLKGVVHEQYF. CDR3 nucleotides: TGTGCCAGCAGCTTGAAAGGGGTTGTCCACGAGCAGTACTTC.

This clonotype was counted at least ten times. The chain uses TRBV3-1 and TRBJ1-4; D may be TRBD1 (6 bases). CDR3 length: 16 amino acids. V was clipped by 3 bases and J by 3 bases, with 14 bases between them. Per the germline V gene, CDR1 is LGHDT and CDR2 is YNNKEL (reference sequence). The CDR3 bases are TGTGCCAGCAGCCACCACAGGGTCGCGGCTAATGAAAAACTGTTTTTT. It specifies CASSHHRVAANEKLFF.

The J gene is TRBJ2-6, the V gene TRBV12-3 or TRBV12-4; either TRBD1 or TRBD2 may supply D (5 bases each). V lost 2 bases and J lost 14, with 16 bases in between. CDR3 size: 14 residues. CDR3 bases: TGTGCCAGCAGTTTAAGAGAGGGGTCCCGCATCCTGACTTTC. It codes for CASSLREGSRILTF.

This clonotype appeared many times. The CDR3 reads CASSLGGGRAYNQPQHF. CDR3 nucleotide sequence: TGTGCCAGCAGCTTGGGAGGTGGGAGGGCCTACAATCAGCCCCAGCATTTT. V and J are TRBV5-6 and TRBJ1-5, with unresolved D. The CDR3 consists of 17 residues. Per the germline V gene, CDR1 is SGHDT and CDR2 is YYEEEE. With 0 bases removed from V and 3 bases from J, the gap between germline ends came to 16 bases.

This clonotype has more than one count but fewer than ten. It may be a read error: a sequence one base away is much more abundant. The rearrangement links TRBV5-1 to TRBJ2-2, with 8 bases aligning to TRBD1. CDR3 length: 16 amino acids. V lost 3 bases to trimming and J lost 1 base; unmatched junction nucleotides: 5. Germline V gene data show CDR1 as SGHRS and CDR2 as YFSETQ. This CDR3 reads CASSSSGTGNTGELFF. The CDR3 coding sequence is TGCGCCAGCAGCTCCTCCGGGACAGGGAACACCGGGGAGCTGTTTTTT. Full variable domain (outside the CDR3, taken from reference TRBV5-1 and TRBJ2-2): KAGVTQTPRYLIKTRGQQVTLSCSPISGHRSVSWYQQTPGQGLQFLFEYFSETQRNKGNFPGRFSGRQFSNSRSEMNVSTLELGDSALYLCASSSSGTGNTGELFFGEGSRLTVL.

This clonotype was seen only a few times. The chain uses TRBV20-1 and TRBJ2-1; D is uncertain. Deletions cut 0 bases from V and 4 bases from J, with 10 bases between. This CDR3 is built from 14 residues. Germline CDR1 reads DFQATT; CDR2 reads SNEGSKA (reference sequence). The CDR3 DNA reads TGCAGTGCTAGAGATCGGAACAATTACAATGAGCAGTTCTTC. Translated: CSARDRNNYNEQFF.

This clonotype was seen at least ten times. This chain links TRBV7-2 with TRBJ2-3, with TRBD2 matching 11 bases. This CDR3 is built from 16 residues. CDR1 SGHTA and CDR2 FQGNSA come from the germline V gene. V shed 4 bases, J shed 1 base, and the junction held 4 bases outside the gene matches. The CDR3 region has the DNA TGTGCCAGCAGCTCCTTAGCGGGGGGGGGCACAGATACGCAGTATTTT. It codes for CASSSLAGGGTDTQYF.

There are many counts of this clonotype. The J gene is TRBJ2-6, the V gene TRBV5-5, with 8 bases lining up with TRBD1. Germline V gives CDR1 SGHKS, CDR2 YYEKEE (reference sequence). CDR3 length: 18 amino acids. After removal of 1 base from V and 4 bases from J, the junction contained 10 bases not matched to a gene. This CDR3 is CASSLTGGATAGANVLTF. CDR3 DNA: TGTGCCAGCAGCTTGACAGGGGGTGCCACGGCAGGGGCCAACGTCCTGACTTTC.

This clonotype was found many times. The rearrangement joins TRBV10-2 to TRBJ1-2; 7 positions match TRBD1. V was clipped by 8 bases and J by 3 bases; unmatched bases: 12. The germline V gene has CDR1 WSHSY and CDR2 SAAADI. The CDR3 runs 15 residues. CDR3 region: CASFTGEQGYYGYTF. The DNA for the CDR3 is TGCGCCAGCTTCACGGGAGAACAGGGGTACTATGGCTACACCTTC.

This clonotype was counted between two and nine times. Its ends do not fully match the called genes, so a read error is possible. This chain joins TRBV2 and TRBJ1-5; no clear D gene. This CDR3 spans 15 amino acids. Germline values: CDR1 SNHLY, CDR2 FYNNEI. CDR3: CASSPGLAGRQPQNF. CDR3 nucleotides: TGTGCCAGCAGCCCTGGCCTAGCTGGGCGGCAGCCCCAGAATTTT.

This clonotype was seen only a few times. The CDR3 spells CSAREGHDTEAFF. The DNA for the CDR3 is TGCAGTGCTAGAGAGGGACATGACACTGAAGCTTTCTTT. The chain has TRBV20-1 and TRBJ1-1, with a tentative D call TRBD1 (6 bases). V was trimmed by 0 bases and J by 3 bases, leaving 8 bases between them. The length of the CDR3 is 13 residues. Germline V gene lookup returns CDR1 DFQATT and CDR2 SNEGSKA (reference sequence).

The sample holds a few counts of this clonotype. The chain has TRBV5-5 and TRBJ2-3; the D gene is possibly TRBD2 (5 bases). V lost 0 bases, J lost 1 base, and 12 bases lay in between. This CDR3 contains 16 residues. Looked up from germline, CDR1 is SGHKS and CDR2 is YYEKEE (reference sequence). The CDR3 loop reads CASSLAGSVRTDTQYF. Written as DNA, the CDR3 is TGTGCCAGCAGCTTGGCGGGAAGTGTTCGCACAGATACGCAGTATTTT.

This clonotype was observed many times. The chain has TRBV5-5 and TRBJ1-1; possible D gene TRBD1, 5 bases. Germline assignment: CDR1 SGHKS and CDR2 YYEKEE (reference sequence). This CDR3 comprises 14 residues. V was cut by 0 bases and J by 7 bases, with 13 bases left in between. The CDR3 DNA sequence: TGTGCCAGCAGCTTGGTCGGGGGTTTGTTTGAAGCTTTCTTT. This codes for CASSLVGGLFEAFF. Drawing the rest from reference TRBV5-5 and TRBJ1-1, the complete variable domain is DAGVTQSPTHLIKTRGQQVTLRCSPISGHKSVSWYQQVLGQGPQFIFQYYEKEERGRGNFPDRFSARQFPNYSSELNVNALLLGDSALYLCASSLVGGLFEAFFGQGTRLTVV.